This T cell receptor (beta chain) emerged from a study of blood T cell repertoires in COVID-19. Overall study context: Collection of acute and convalescent COVID-19 samples took place in the United States, Italy and Spain. T cells, B-cell-depleted T cells, or PBMCs provided the cDNA or gDNA that served as material.

In the authors' methods: Estimation of nucleated cell counts relied on the amplification of reference gene primers. Assay: immunoSEQ multiplex PCR; the TCRdb copy retains only in-frame clones and omits some. From that table come the V and J calls and clone size; the DNA was used to work out D and trimming. The repertoire has fewer than 250,000 clones, over 80% of them found once; the top ten carry roughly 5%. The sequencing sample was made of peripheral blood. The sequence came from a human donor in a cohort sampled during active COVID-19.

CDR3: CASSLVGRTDTQYF. CDR3 sequence (DNA): TGCGCCAGCAGCTTGGTGGGGCGGACAGATACGCAGTATTTT. V is TRBV5-1 and J is TRBJ2-3; tentatively, D is TRBD1 (5 bases). V shed 0 bases and J shed 3 bases, with 8 bases lying between them. CDR3 size: 14 residues. Germline V CDR1 and CDR2: SGHRS, YFSETQ.